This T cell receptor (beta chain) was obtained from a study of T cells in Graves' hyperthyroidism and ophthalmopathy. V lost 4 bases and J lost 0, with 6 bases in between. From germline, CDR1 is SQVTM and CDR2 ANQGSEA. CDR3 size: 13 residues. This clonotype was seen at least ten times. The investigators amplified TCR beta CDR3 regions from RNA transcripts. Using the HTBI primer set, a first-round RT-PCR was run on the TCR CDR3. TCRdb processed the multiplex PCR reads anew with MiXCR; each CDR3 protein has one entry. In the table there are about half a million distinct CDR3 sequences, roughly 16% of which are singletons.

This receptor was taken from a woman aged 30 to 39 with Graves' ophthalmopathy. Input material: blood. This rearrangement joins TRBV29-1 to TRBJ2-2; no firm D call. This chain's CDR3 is CSVARPNTGELFF. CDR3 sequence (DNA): TGCAGCGTTGCCAGGCCGAACACCGGGGAGCTGTTTTTT.